A selection of T cell receptor beta chains follows, all from one sample in a study of blood T cell repertoires in COVID-19. Here immunoSEQ multiplex PCR was the method, and the copy in TCRdb shows in-frame clones only, minus some. The table has about 200,000 clones, around 86% seen once; the top ten hold roughly 5.1%. The sequenced sample consisted of peripheral blood. These receptors were collected from a woman aged 70 to 79 with COVID-19, enrolled during active disease. Each CDR3 is given with its conserved first and last residue. The order of the fields is CDR3 protein, CDR3 DNA, J gene, D gene, clone size, V gene. A D gene is named only where the DNA matches it firmly. A row's size may be missing; if present it is once, few, many or a size class.

CDR3aa: CASSQDGGRYPYF; CDR3nt: TGCGCCAGCAGCCAAGATGGAGGGCGATATCCCTACTTC; j_gene: TRBJ2-7; d_gene: .; abundance: .; v_gene: TRBV4-1
CDR3aa: CASSERGEQFF; CDR3nt: TGCGCCAGCAGTGAAAGAGGGGAGCAGTTCTTC; j_gene: TRBJ2-1; d_gene: .; abundance: .; v_gene: TRBV10-2
CDR3aa: CASSQGLTASNPKNIQYF; CDR3nt: TGTGCCAGCAGCCAAGGTTTGACAGCTTCAAACCCCAAAAACATTCAGTACTTC; j_gene: TRBJ2-4; d_gene: .; abundance: .; v_gene: TRBV4-2
CDR3aa: CASSPPGAGGLNEQFF; CDR3nt: TGTGCCAGCAGTCCCCCGGGAGCGGGAGGGCTTAATGAGCAGTTCTTC; j_gene: TRBJ2-1; d_gene: TRBD2; abundance: .; v_gene: TRBV28
CDR3aa: CASSLSGGLGNEQFF; CDR3nt: TGTGCCAGCAGTCTTAGCGGGGGCCTAGGCAATGAGCAGTTCTTC; j_gene: TRBJ2-1; d_gene: TRBD2; abundance: .; v_gene: TRBV28
CDR3aa: CASRLNSNDGYTF; CDR3nt: TGCGCCAGCAGGCTCAACTCGAATGATGGCTACACCTTC; j_gene: TRBJ1-2; d_gene: .; abundance: once; v_gene: TRBV10-2
CDR3aa: CASRTGGAGGQPQHF; CDR3nt: TGTGCCAGCAGAACAGGGGGCGCGGGGGGTCAGCCCCAGCATTTT; j_gene: TRBJ1-5; d_gene: TRBD1; abundance: .; v_gene: TRBV28
CDR3aa: CASSIPRTGSSEPQHF; CDR3nt: TGTGCCAGTAGTATCCCCCGAACGGGTTCAAGTGAGCCCCAGCATTTT; j_gene: TRBJ1-5; d_gene: .; abundance: .; v_gene: TRBV19
CDR3aa: CASSVTLPGTDEQYF; CDR3nt: TGTGCCAGCAGCGTGACCCTTCCCGGGACAGACGAGCAGTACTTC; j_gene: TRBJ2-7; d_gene: TRBD1; abundance: .; v_gene: TRBV28
CDR3aa: CASSPRAPTAFNQPQHF; CDR3nt: TGTGCCAGCAGTCCCAGGGCCCCGACAGCGTTCAATCAGCCCCAGCATTTT; j_gene: TRBJ1-5; d_gene: .; abundance: .; v_gene: TRBV27
CDR3aa: CASSTGSSYNEQFF; CDR3nt: TGTGCCAGCAGCACCGGGAGCTCCTACAATGAGCAGTTCTTC; j_gene: TRBJ2-1; d_gene: .; abundance: .; v_gene: TRBV7-2
CDR3aa: CASSLTGTSGRAGDTQYF; CDR3nt: TGCGCCAGCAGCTTGACCGGGACTAGCGGGAGGGCCGGAGATACGCAGTATTTT; j_gene: TRBJ2-3; d_gene: TRBD2; abundance: .; v_gene: TRBV5-1
CDR3aa: CASSLSGTLFMNTEAFF; CDR3nt: TGTGCCAGCAGTTTGTCAGGGACTCTATTCATGAACACTGAAGCTTTCTTT; j_gene: TRBJ1-1; d_gene: .; abundance: .; v_gene: TRBV27
CDR3aa: CASSYSVRKAYEQYF; CDR3nt: TGTGCCAGCAGTTACTCAGTCAGGAAAGCCTACGAGCAGTACTTC; j_gene: TRBJ2-7; d_gene: .; abundance: .; v_gene: TRBV6-5
CDR3aa: CASSFLSTDTQYF; CDR3nt: TGCGCCAGCAGCTTCCTAAGCACAGATACGCAGTATTTT; j_gene: TRBJ2-3; d_gene: .; abundance: .; v_gene: TRBV5-1
CDR3aa: CASSMVAGVAPGPQHF; CDR3nt: TGTGCCAGTAGTATGGTAGCAGGGGTCGCCCCCGGGCCCCAGCATTTT; j_gene: TRBJ1-5; d_gene: .; abundance: .; v_gene: TRBV19
CDR3aa: CASSSVGLAADTQYF; CDR3nt: TGTGCCAGCAGCTCAGTAGGACTAGCGGCAGATACGCAGTATTTT; j_gene: TRBJ2-3; d_gene: TRBD2; abundance: few; v_gene: TRBV5-4
CDR3aa: CASSSPALAGLSYEQYF; CDR3nt: TGTGCCAGCAGCTCCCCAGCCCTAGCGGGCCTTTCCTACGAGCAGTACTTC; j_gene: TRBJ2-7; d_gene: TRBD2; abundance: .; v_gene: TRBV7-2
CDR3aa: CASSLAGTSGNEQFF; CDR3nt: TGTGCCAGCAGCTTAGCGGGGACTAGCGGCAATGAGCAGTTCTTC; j_gene: TRBJ2-1; d_gene: TRBD2; abundance: .; v_gene: TRBV7-2
CDR3aa: CSVPQGDYGYTF; CDR3nt: TGCAGCGTACCGCAGGGGGACTATGGCTACACCTTC; j_gene: TRBJ1-2; d_gene: TRBD1; abundance: .; v_gene: TRBV29-1
CDR3aa: CASSYAQGGSQPQHF; CDR3nt: TGTGCCAGCAGTTACGCCCAGGGAGGGAGTCAGCCCCAGCATTTT; j_gene: TRBJ1-5; d_gene: .; abundance: .; v_gene: TRBV6-5
CDR3aa: CASSLIQVTEAFF; CDR3nt: TGTGCCAGCAGTTTGATACAAGTCACTGAAGCTTTCTTT; j_gene: TRBJ1-1; d_gene: .; abundance: few; v_gene: TRBV28
CDR3aa: CSAQPGNGAFF; CDR3nt: TGCAGTGCTCAGCCGGGGAATGGGGCTTTCTTT; j_gene: TRBJ1-1; d_gene: .; abundance: .; v_gene: TRBV20-1
CDR3aa: CASSSGWKGTEAFF; CDR3nt: TGTGCCAGCAGTTCAGGGTGGAAGGGCACTGAAGCTTTCTTT; j_gene: TRBJ1-1; d_gene: .; abundance: few; v_gene: TRBV28
CDR3aa: CASSPLGGNLNEKLFF; CDR3nt: TGTGCCAGCTCACCCCTCGGGGGGAACTTGAATGAAAAACTGTTTTTT; j_gene: TRBJ1-4; d_gene: .; abundance: .; v_gene: TRBV18
CDR3aa: CASSFRQGDTEAFF; CDR3nt: TGTGCCAGCAGCTTCCGACAGGGGGACACTGAAGCTTTCTTT; j_gene: TRBJ1-1; d_gene: TRBD1; abundance: once; v_gene: TRBV7-9
CDR3aa: CASSRDRQETQYF; CDR3nt: TGTGCCAGCAGTCGCGACAGACAAGAGACCCAGTACTTC; j_gene: TRBJ2-5; d_gene: .; abundance: .; v_gene: TRBV6-5